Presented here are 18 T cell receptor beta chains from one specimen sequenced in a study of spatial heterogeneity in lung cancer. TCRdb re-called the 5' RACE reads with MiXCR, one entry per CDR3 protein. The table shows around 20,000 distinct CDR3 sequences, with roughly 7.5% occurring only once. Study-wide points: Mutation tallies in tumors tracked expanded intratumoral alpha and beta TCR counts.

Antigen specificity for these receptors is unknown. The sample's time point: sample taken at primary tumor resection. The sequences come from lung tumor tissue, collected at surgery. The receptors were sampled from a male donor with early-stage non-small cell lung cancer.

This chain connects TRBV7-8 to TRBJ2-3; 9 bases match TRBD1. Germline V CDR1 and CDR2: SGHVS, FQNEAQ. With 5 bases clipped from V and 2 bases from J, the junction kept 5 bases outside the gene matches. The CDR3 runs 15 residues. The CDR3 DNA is TGTGCCAGCAGCCCCTGGACAGGGGTCACAGATACGCAGTATTTT. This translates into CASSPWTGVTDTQYF.

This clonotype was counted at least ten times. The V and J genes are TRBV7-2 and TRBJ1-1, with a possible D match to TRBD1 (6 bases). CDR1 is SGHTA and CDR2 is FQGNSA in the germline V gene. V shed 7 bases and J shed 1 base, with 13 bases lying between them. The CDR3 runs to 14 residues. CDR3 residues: CASTQGTSNTEAFF. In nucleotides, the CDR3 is TGTGCCAGCACCCAAGGGACATCGAACACTGAAGCTTTCTTT.

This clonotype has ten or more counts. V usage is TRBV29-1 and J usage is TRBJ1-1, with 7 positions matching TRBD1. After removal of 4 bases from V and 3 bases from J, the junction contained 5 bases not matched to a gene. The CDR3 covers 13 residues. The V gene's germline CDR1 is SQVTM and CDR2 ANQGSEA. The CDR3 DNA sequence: TGCAGCGTTGGTACGGACAGGTACACTGAAGCTTTCTTT. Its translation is CSVGTDRYTEAFF. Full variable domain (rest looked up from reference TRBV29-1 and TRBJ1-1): SAVISQKPSRDICQRGTSLTIQCQVDSQVTMMFWYRQQPGQSLTLIATANQGSEATYESGFVIDKFPISRPNLTFSTLTVSNMSPEDSSIYLCSVGTDRYTEAFFGQGTRLTVV.

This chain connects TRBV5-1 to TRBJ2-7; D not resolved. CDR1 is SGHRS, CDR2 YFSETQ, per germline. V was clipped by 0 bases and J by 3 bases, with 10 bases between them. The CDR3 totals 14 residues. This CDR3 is CASSLEGFVYEQYF. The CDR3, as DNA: TGCGCCAGCAGCTTGGAGGGTTTCGTCTACGAGCAGTACTTC.

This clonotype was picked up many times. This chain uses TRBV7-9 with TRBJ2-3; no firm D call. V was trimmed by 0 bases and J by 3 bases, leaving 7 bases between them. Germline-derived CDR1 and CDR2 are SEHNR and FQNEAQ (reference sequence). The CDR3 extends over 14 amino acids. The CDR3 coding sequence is TGTGCCAGCAGCTTAGCGCTCTTGACAGATACGCAGTATTTT. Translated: CASSLALLTDTQYF.

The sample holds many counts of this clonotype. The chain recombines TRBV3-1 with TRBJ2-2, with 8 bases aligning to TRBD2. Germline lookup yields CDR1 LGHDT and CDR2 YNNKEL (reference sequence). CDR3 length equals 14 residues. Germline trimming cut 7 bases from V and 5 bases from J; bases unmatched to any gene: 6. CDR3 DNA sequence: TGTGCCAGCACCCCGGGGGGGTATACCGGGGAGCTGTTTTTT. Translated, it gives CASTPGGYTGELFF.

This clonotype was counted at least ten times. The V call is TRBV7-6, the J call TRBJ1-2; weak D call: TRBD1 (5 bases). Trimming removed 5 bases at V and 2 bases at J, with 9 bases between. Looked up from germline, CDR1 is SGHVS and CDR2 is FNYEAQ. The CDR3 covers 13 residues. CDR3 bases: TGTGCCAGCAGCCCCGACAGAAACTATGGCTACACCTTC. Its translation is CASSPDRNYGYTF. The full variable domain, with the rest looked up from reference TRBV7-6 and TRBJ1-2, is GAGVSQSPRYKVTKRGQDVALRCDPISGHVSLYWYRQALGQGPEFLTYFNYEAQQDKSGLPNDRFSAERPEGSISTLTIQRTEQRDSAMYRCASSPDRNYGYTFGSGTRLTVV.

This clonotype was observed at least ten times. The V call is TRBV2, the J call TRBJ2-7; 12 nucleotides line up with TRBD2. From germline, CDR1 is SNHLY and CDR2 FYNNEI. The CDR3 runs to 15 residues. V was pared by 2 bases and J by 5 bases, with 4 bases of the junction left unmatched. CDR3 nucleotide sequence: TGTGCCAGCAGTGAAACTAGCGGGGGGAGGAACGAGCAGTACTTC. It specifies CASSETSGGRNEQYF.

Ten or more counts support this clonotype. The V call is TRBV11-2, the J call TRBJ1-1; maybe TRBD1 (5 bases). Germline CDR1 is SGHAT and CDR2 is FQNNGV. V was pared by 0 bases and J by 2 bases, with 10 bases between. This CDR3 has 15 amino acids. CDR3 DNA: TGTGCCAGCAGCTTAGAGAGGGGCCCAAACACTGAAGCTTTCTTT. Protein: CASSLERGPNTEAFF.

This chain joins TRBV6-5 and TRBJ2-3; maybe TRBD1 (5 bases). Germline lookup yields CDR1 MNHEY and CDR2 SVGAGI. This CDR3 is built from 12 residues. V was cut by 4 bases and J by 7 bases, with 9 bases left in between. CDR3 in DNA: TGTGCCAGCAGTTCTCAGGGCTATACGCAGTATTTT. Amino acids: CASSSQGYTQYF.

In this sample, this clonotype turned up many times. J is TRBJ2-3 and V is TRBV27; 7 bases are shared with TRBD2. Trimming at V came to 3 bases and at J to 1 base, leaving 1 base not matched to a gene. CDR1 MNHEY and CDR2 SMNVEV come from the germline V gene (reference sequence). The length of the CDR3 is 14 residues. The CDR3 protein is CASSFRGGTDTQYF. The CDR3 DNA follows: TGTGCCAGCAGTTTCCGGGGGGGCACAGATACGCAGTATTTT.

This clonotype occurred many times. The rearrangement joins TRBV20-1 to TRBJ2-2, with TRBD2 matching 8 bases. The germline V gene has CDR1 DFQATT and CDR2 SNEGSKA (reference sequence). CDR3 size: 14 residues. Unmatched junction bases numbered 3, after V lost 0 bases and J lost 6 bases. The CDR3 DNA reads TGCAGTGCTAGAGACGGGGGGGCCCCCGGGGAGCTGTTTTTT. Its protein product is CSARDGGAPGELFF.

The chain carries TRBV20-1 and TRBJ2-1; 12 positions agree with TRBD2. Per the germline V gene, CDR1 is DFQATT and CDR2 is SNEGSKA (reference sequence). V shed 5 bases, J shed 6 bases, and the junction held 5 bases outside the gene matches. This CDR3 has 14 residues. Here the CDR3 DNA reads TGCAGTGCTCCTCCTAGCGGGGGGGCCAATGAGCAGTTCTTC. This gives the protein CSAPPSGGANEQFF.

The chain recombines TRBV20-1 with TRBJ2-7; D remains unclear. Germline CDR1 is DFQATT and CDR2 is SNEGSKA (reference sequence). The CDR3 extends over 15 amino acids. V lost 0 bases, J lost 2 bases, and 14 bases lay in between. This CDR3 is CSARESDRGAYEQYF. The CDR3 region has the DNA TGCAGTGCTAGAGAATCCGACCGTGGGGCCTACGAGCAGTACTTC.

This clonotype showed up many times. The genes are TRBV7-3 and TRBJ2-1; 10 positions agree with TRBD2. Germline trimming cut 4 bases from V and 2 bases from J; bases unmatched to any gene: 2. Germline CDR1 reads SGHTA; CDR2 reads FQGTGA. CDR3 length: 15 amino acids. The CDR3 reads CASSSLAGAYNEQFF. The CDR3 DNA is TGTGCCAGCAGCTCCCTAGCGGGGGCCTACAATGAGCAGTTCTTC.

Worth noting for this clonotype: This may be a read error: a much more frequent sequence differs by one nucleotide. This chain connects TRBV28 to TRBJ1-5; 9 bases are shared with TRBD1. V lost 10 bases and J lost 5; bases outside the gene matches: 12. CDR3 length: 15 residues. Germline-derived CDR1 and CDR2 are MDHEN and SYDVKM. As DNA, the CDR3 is TGTGCCACGGGGGGGACAGGGAACAGCGATCAGCCCCAGCATTTT. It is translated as CATGGTGNSDQPQHF.

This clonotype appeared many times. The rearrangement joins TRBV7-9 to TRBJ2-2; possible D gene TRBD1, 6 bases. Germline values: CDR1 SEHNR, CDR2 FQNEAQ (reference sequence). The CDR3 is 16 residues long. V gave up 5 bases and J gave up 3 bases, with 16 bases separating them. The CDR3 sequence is CASSPGSSGDTGELFF. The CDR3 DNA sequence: TGTGCCAGCAGCCCCGGGTCATCAGGGGACACCGGGGAGCTGTTTTTT.

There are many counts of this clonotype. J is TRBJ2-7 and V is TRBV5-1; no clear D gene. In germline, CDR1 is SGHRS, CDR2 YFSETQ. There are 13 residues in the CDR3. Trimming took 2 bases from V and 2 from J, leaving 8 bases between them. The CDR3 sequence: CASSLRVAYEQYF. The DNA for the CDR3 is TGCGCCAGCAGCTTACGGGTAGCCTACGAGCAGTACTTC.